Each of the 27 T cell receptor beta chains below was sequenced from the same sample in a study of control samples from healthy donors and cancer patients. Using immunoSEQ multiplex PCR, the repertoire was profiled, and TCRdb retains in-frame clones only, with some absent. This repertoire shows 130,000 to 150,000 clones, 80% to 95% found once; its top ten account for approximately 3.2%. The specimen sequenced was blood. The source is a man aged 25-40 years in good health.

V usage is TRBV29-1 and J usage is TRBJ2-4; D perhaps matches TRBD2 (5 bases). The CDR3 sequence is 15 residues long. The germline CDR1 and CDR2 sequences are SQVTM and ANQGSEA. V lost 6 bases and J 0 bases, leaving 15 bases between the germline ends. This CDR3 is CSVSGNNLAKNIQYF. The CDR3 DNA follows: TGCAGCGTATCCGGGAACAACCTAGCCAAAAACATTCAGTACTTC.

This chain connects TRBV10-1 to TRBJ2-4, with D possibly being TRBD2 (6 bases). The V end lost 4 bases, the J end lost 6 bases, and 10 bases lay between the germline ends. The CDR3 runs 13 residues. CDR1 WNHNN and CDR2 SYGVQD come from the germline V gene (reference sequence). The CDR3 loop reads CASSGSGVNIQYF. The CDR3, as DNA: TGCGCCAGCAGTGGCTCGGGGGTAAACATTCAGTACTTC.

V and J are TRBV5-1 and TRBJ1-6; D is perhaps TRBD1 (6 bases). The CDR3 is 15 amino acids. V shed 2 bases and J shed 7 bases, with 13 bases lying between them. Germline CDR1 reads SGHRS; CDR2 reads YFSETQ. The CDR3 sequence: CASSLSQGNNSPLHF. In DNA form, the CDR3 reads TGCGCCAGCAGCTTAAGCCAGGGGAACAATTCACCCCTCCACTTT. The full variable domain, rest sourced from reference TRBV5-1 and TRBJ1-6, is KAGVTQTPRYLIKTRGQQVTLSCSPISGHRSVSWYQQTPGQGLQFLFEYFSETQRNKGNFPGRFSGRQFSNSRSEMNVSTLELGDSALYLCASSLSQGNNSPLHFGNGTRLTVT.

The chain combines TRBV15 with TRBJ1-5; D not certain. Between the trimmed V and J ends, which lost 1 base and 0 bases, there was a span of 13 bases. Germline V gene data show CDR1 as LNHNV and CDR2 as YYDKDF (reference sequence). This CDR3 contains 17 residues. CDR3 in amino acids: CATSRVKDVNSNQPQHF. The CDR3 DNA sequence: TGTGCCACCAGCAGAGTAAAGGACGTTAATAGCAATCAGCCCCAGCATTTT. The full variable domain, with the rest looked up from reference TRBV15 and TRBJ1-5, is DAMVIQNPRYQVTQFGKPVTLSCSQTLNHNVMYWYQQKSSQAPKLLFHYYDKDFNNEADTPDNFQSRRPNTSFCFLDIRSPGLGDTAMYLCATSRVKDVNSNQPQHFGDGTRLSIL.

This clone was observed a handful of times. This rearrangement joins TRBV18 to TRBJ1-2, with 7 bases lining up with TRBD1. The J segment lost 8 bases and the V segment lost 3 bases, leaving 6 bases of the junction unmatched. CDR1 and CDR2 from the germline V gene are KGHSH and LQKENI. This CDR3 has 13 residues. The CDR3 loop reads CASSPDRMSGYTF. For the CDR3, the DNA is TGTGCCAGCTCACCGGACAGGATGAGCGGCTACACCTTC.

This chain connects TRBV3-1 (or the pseudogene TRBV3-2) to TRBJ2-1; D is uncertain. Trimming left V 1 base short and J 9 bases short, with 4 bases between. This CDR3 region has 11 residues. The germline gives CDR1 LGHDT, CDR2 YNNKEL (reference sequence). CDR3 residues: CASSQGFEQFF. DNA for the CDR3: TGTGCCAGCAGCCAAGGCTTTGAGCAGTTCTTC.

V is TRBV27 and J is TRBJ1-1, with a possible D match to TRBD1 (6 bases). CDR1 and CDR2 (germline): MNHEY, SMNVEV (reference sequence). V lost 6 bases to trimming and J lost 4 bases, with 12 bases between them. The CDR3 extends over 13 amino acids. The CDR3 spells CASRPQGPTEAFF. The CDR3 DNA sequence: TGTGCCAGCAGGCCTCAGGGGCCCACTGAAGCTTTCTTT.

The rearrangement uses TRBV19 and TRBJ2-3, with 9 nucleotides matching TRBD2. The CDR3 spans 15 residues. CDR1 LNHDA and CDR2 SQIVND come from the germline V gene (reference sequence). The ends lost 7 bases at V and 3 bases at J; junction bases unmatched: 8. CDR3 loop: CASTFSGGSTDTQYF. For the CDR3, the DNA is TGTGCCAGTACTTTTAGCGGGGGCTCAACAGATACGCAGTATTTT.

The chain couples TRBV5-1 to TRBJ2-3; tentatively, D is TRBD1 or TRBD2 (5 bases each). The CDR3 length is 16 residues. Germline CDR1 is SGHRS and CDR2 is YFSETQ. Trimming stripped 0 bases from V and 4 bases from J, with 15 bases between. The CDR3 region has the DNA TGCGCCAGCAGCTTGGTAGGGACGGGCTTCGCAGATACGCAGTATTTT. Amino acids: CASSLVGTGFADTQYF.

The V gene is TRBV9, the J gene TRBJ2-5; TRBD2 agrees at 14 bases. The CDR3 spans 13 residues. J gave up 9 bases and V 3 bases, and 1 base lay outside the gene matches. Germline V lookup: CDR1 SGDLS, CDR2 YYNGEE. The CDR3 DNA reads as TGTGCCAGCAGCGCGGGACTAGCGGGGGCCCAGTACTTC. Its translation is CASSAGLAGAQYF.

The chain combines TRBV10-3 with TRBJ2-3; D is unresolved. The germline V and J ends were trimmed by 3 bases and 6 bases, with 19 bases remaining between them. CDR3 size: 16 residues. Germline V gene lookup returns CDR1 ENHRY and CDR2 SYGVKD. Here the CDR3 DNA reads TGTGCCATCAGTGACGAAGAGATAGTTGCCGGGGATACGCAGTATTTT. Translation gives CAISDEEIVAGDTQYF.

The chain has TRBV9 and TRBJ2-7, with no clear D. This CDR3 contains 12 residues. V lost 10 bases and J lost 1, with 12 bases in between. The germline V gene encodes CDR1 SGDLS and CDR2 YYNGEE. CDR3 protein: CASGRVSYEQYF. CDR3 sequence (DNA): TGTGCCTCAGGAAGGGTGTCCTACGAGCAGTACTTC.

V and J are TRBV9 and TRBJ2-3, with no clear D. V lost 3 bases and J 1 base, leaving 6 bases between the germline ends. The CDR3 loop spans 13 amino acids. In germline, CDR1 is SGDLS, CDR2 YYNGEE. The CDR3 region has the DNA TGTGCCAGCAGCGCGGTGGGCACAGATACGCAGTATTTT. It is translated as CASSAVGTDTQYF.

The chain joins TRBV28 to TRBJ1-6, with TRBD1 as a possible D gene (5 bases). Germline values: CDR1 MDHEN, CDR2 SYDVKM. The CDR3 loop spans 15 amino acids. Deletions cut 2 bases from V and 7 bases from J, with 12 bases between. The CDR3 bases are TGTGCCAGCAGTTTACAGGGCTCTAGGAATTCACCCCTCCACTTT. Translating gives CASSLQGSRNSPLHF.

The chain uses TRBV6-5 and TRBJ2-5; 8 bases line up with TRBD1. This CDR3 has 14 residues. Germline CDR1 reads MNHEY; CDR2 reads SVGAGI. The junction had 5 bases not matched to a gene; V was cut back by 4 bases and J by 4 bases. CDR3 DNA sequence: TGTGCCAGCAGTTCCGGACAGGGCGGAGAGACCCAGTACTTC. Its protein product is CASSSGQGGETQYF.

The CDR3: CASSVSSGGGREQYF. The CDR3 nucleotides are TGTGCCAGCAGCGTTTCTAGCGGGGGGGGTCGCGAGCAGTACTTC. The chain has TRBV9 and TRBJ2-7, with 12 bases lining up with TRBD2. Per the germline V gene, CDR1 is SGDLS and CDR2 is YYNGEE. Trimming at V came to 2 bases and at J to 6 bases, leaving 6 bases not matched to a gene. The CDR3 is 15 residues long. Based on the CDR3 plus reference TRBV9 and TRBJ2-7, the full variable domain is DSGVTQTPKHLITATGQRVTLRCSPRSGDLSVYWYQQSLDQGLQFLIQYYNGEERAKGNILERFSAQQFPDLHSELNLSSLELGDSALYFCASSVSSGGGREQYFGPGTRLTVT.

V and J are TRBV3-1 (or the pseudogene TRBV3-2) and TRBJ2-7; 9 bases match TRBD1. The CDR3 has 14 amino acids. Germline V gene lookup returns CDR1 LGHDT and CDR2 YNNKEL (reference sequence). The J segment lost 3 bases and the V segment lost 1 base, leaving 1 base of the junction unmatched. The CDR3 DNA sequence: TGTGCCAGCAGCCAAGGACAGGGGGGCTACGAGCAGTACTTC. Protein product: CASSQGQGGYEQYF.

This rearrangement joins TRBV7-9 to TRBJ1-2; TRBD1 aligns across 7 bases. V dropped 0 bases and J dropped 6; count of bases not matched to a gene: 4. The length of the CDR3 is 14 residues. Looked up from germline, CDR1 is SEHNR and CDR2 is FQNEAQ (reference sequence). CDR3 DNA sequence: TGTGCCAGCAGCTTAGCGGGGACAGTAGATGGCTACACCTTC. As protein: CASSLAGTVDGYTF.

J is TRBJ1-6 and V is TRBV7-2, with D tentatively TRBD1 (5 bases). This CDR3 spans 14 amino acids. Germline CDR1 is SGHTA and CDR2 is FQGNSA. Between the trimmed V and J ends, which lost 2 bases and 4 bases, there was a span of 6 bases. CDR3 DNA sequence: TGTGCCAGCAGCTTACAGGGTTATAATTCACCCCTCCACTTT. This gives the protein CASSLQGYNSPLHF.

The chain couples TRBV7-9 to TRBJ2-7; TRBD1 matches at 8 bases. V trimming: 5 bases; J trimming: 0 bases; junction bases outside the gene matches: 9. Germline-derived CDR1 and CDR2 are SEHNR and FQNEAQ (reference sequence). CDR3 length equals 16 residues. The CDR3 protein is CASSRLSDRVSYEQYF. CDR3 nucleotide sequence: TGTGCCAGCAGCCGACTCTCGGACAGGGTCTCCTACGAGCAGTACTTC.

V usage is TRBV28 and J usage is TRBJ2-2; weak D call: TRBD1 (5 bases). The CDR3 covers 14 residues. The germline gives CDR1 MDHEN, CDR2 SYDVKM. V lost 5 bases, J lost 3 bases, and 10 bases lay in between. CDR3 protein: CASSSGAHTGELFF. CDR3 nucleotide sequence: TGTGCCAGCAGTAGTGGGGCCCACACCGGGGAGCTGTTTTTT.

The rearrangement uses TRBV2 and TRBJ2-1, with 12 bases fitting TRBD2. The CDR3 is 15 residues long. The germline gives CDR1 SNHLY, CDR2 FYNNEI. Trimming removed 6 bases from V and 6 bases from J; junction bases left unmatched: 6. CDR3 amino acids: CASSSTSGRVNEQFF. CDR3 in DNA: TGTGCCAGCAGCTCGACTAGCGGGAGAGTCAATGAGCAGTTCTTC.

CDR3 DNA: TGTGCCAGCAGCTCGACAGGATTGGGGGAGCAGTACTTC. Its protein product is CASSSTGLGEQYF. This chain joins TRBV7-3 and TRBJ2-7, with a weak D call TRBD1 (6 bases). Germline-derived CDR1 and CDR2 are SGHTA and FQGTGA. The CDR3 is made up of 13 amino acids. Trimming took 4 bases from V and 7 from J, leaving 14 bases between them.

The DNA of the CDR3 is TGTGCCACGACAGGGATGAACACTGAAGCTTTCTTT. This translates into CATTGMNTEAFF. The V and J genes are TRBV7-6 and TRBJ1-1; 7 positions agree with TRBD1. The germline V gene has CDR1 SGHVS and CDR2 FNYEAQ. Germline trimming cut 10 bases from V and 0 bases from J; bases unmatched to any gene: 2. This CDR3 is 12 amino acids long.

The rearrangement links TRBV2 to TRBJ1-1; no clear D gene. This CDR3 comprises 14 residues. V dropped 0 bases and J dropped 0 bases, with 5 bases sitting between them. Germline CDR1 and CDR2: SNHLY and FYNNEI. CDR3 nucleotides: TGTGCCAGCAGTGAAGCAGGGATGAACACTGAAGCTTTCTTT. It translates to CASSEAGMNTEAFF.

The chain employs TRBV5-1 and TRBJ2-5, with D unclear. CDR3 length: 15 residues. V dropped 4 bases and J dropped 1 base, with 14 bases sitting between them. Germline CDR1 SGHRS, CDR2 YFSETQ. CDR3 in DNA: TGCGCCAGCAGCGCCAGAAACGCTGGCCAAGAGACCCAGTACTTC. Translated, it gives CASSARNAGQETQYF.

J is TRBJ2-4 and V is TRBV7-2; 12 bases map to TRBD2. Germline V gene lookup returns CDR1 SGHTA and CDR2 FQGNSA. The CDR3 runs to 15 residues. J gave up 4 bases and V 7 bases, and 5 bases lay outside the gene matches. CDR3 protein: CASTLAGGQKNIQYF. The CDR3 DNA sequence: TGTGCCAGCACCCTAGCGGGGGGGCAGAAAAACATTCAGTACTTC.